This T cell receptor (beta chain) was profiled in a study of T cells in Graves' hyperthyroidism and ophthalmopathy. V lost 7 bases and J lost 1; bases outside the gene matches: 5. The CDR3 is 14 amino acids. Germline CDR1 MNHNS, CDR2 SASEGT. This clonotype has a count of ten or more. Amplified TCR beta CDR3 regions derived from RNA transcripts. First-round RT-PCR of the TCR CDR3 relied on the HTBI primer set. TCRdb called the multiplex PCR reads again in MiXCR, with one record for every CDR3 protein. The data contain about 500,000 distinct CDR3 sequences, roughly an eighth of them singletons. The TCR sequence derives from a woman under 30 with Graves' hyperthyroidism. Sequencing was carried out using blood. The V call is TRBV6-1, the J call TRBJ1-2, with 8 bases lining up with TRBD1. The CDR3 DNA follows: TGTGCCAGCACCAGGGACAGGAATAACTATGGCTACACCTTC. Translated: CASTRDRNNYGYTF.